The present TCR beta chain was sequenced within a study of a mutant IDH1 vaccine in newly diagnosed glioma (dated by TCRdb to about 2021). With regard to the full study: Eight vaccinations were administered to patients in weeks 1, 3, 5, 7, 11, 15, 19 and 23, corresponding to visits V03 through V10. Vaccination was initiated 4-6 weeks after radiotherapy alone, or concurrently with temozolomide cycles in the chemotherapy-containing groups. Of the approximately 30 treated patients, 62.5% were male and about 38% were female, and the mean age was approximately 37 years. Prior to enrollment, patients had been given standard therapy consisting of radiotherapy alone, temozolomide alone, or radiochemotherapy with temozolomide, with the combination given to most patients. Peripheral blood samples were drawn at six visits, namely V03 (baseline), V05, V07, V10, V12 and V13. For exploratory analyses, longitudinal TCRB deep sequencing was carried out in about 25 treated patients wherever samples were available. The paper's findings and limits, for the study overall: The authors stated that sample limitations prevented analyses of patient blood samples from being reproduced. Availability determined which PBMC samples were chosen for TCRB deep sequencing. Changes in the top peripheral T cell clonotypes picked up by TCRB sequencing did not appear to be linked to pseudoprogression. Immune responses induced by the vaccine were seen in 93.3% of patients across multiple MHC alleles.

This clone was observed a few times. Its antigen target is currently unknown. No qualities accompany the bases; no much larger clone lies one base away. The time point label here, explained by the study, means: week 5, during vaccination. Each vaccine dose was 300 ug of a 20-mer mutant IDH1 peptide in Montanide, given subcutaneously with topical imiquimod. Newly diagnosed WHO grade 3 or 4 IDH1-mutant astrocytomas showing loss of nuclear ATRX were present in the donors. The samples were drawn from NOA16, a multicentre, single-arm, open-label phase I trial in Germany that tested a mutant IDH1 peptide vaccine in humans for the first time. Genomic DNA for TCRB sequencing was extracted from EDTA blood using the DNeasy Blood and Tissue Kit. The library came from the immunoSEQ multiplex PCR assay. Rearranged TCR beta chain sequences were amplified using the hsTCRB Kit according to the manufacturer's protocol. An Illumina MiSeq was used to sequence the TCRB libraries. On the study's bioinformatics: Demultiplexing, trimming and gene mapping were performed with the kit vendor's proprietary platform. TCRdb holds this immuneACCESS table with in-frame rearrangements only. Some clones are missing; in checked studies, unresolved V genes explain under half, and the rest has no known cause. V and J calls and clone size come straight from that table; D and trimming were deduced from the DNA. The sample table records about 36,000 clones; about four fifths of these occur just once. Of the sample, 9.5% to 13% falls within the top ten clones.

Between the V and J ends, shortened by 2 bases and 2 bases respectively, the junction contains 7 bases. The CDR3 covers 14 residues, taking in both the cysteine and the phenylalanine. CDR3 DNA is the only sequence kept; it has 42 bases, read in frame from the first base. Taken from the germline V gene, the CDR1 and CDR2 loops are KGHSH and LQKENI. Recombination connected TRBV18 to TRBJ1-5, with no reliable assignment of the D segment. The sequence came from a man in his fifties with glioma. The specimen comprised PBMCs, sampled from a glioma patient whose treatment included an IDH1 peptide vaccine. Read as DNA, the sequence is TGTGCCAGCTCACCATCGGCAGGCAATCAGCCCCAGCATTTT. Its protein product is CASSPSAGNQPQHF. Reference TRBV18 and TRBJ1-5 proteins supply the regions before and after the CDR3; the full variable domain is: NAGVMQNPRHLVRRRGQEARLRCSPMKGHSHVYWYRQLPEEGLKFMVYLQKENIIDESGMPKERFSAEFPKEGPSILRIQQVVRGDSAAYFCASSPSAGNQPQHFGDGTRLSIL.